The 28 T cell receptor beta chains below all came from one sample that was sequenced in a study of blood T cells in healthy people across ages (dated by TCRdb to 2013 to 2016). Library prep was done by 5' RACE. The instrument was an Illumina HiSeq 2500. A second PCR of about 6 to 12 cycles was run with a J-beta primer mix and a sample-barcoded 5' primer. TCRdb reprocessed the public reads (quality trimming at Q25 with fastp, clone calling with MiXCR) and kept in-frame beta chains. Rows are combined by CDR3 protein, so each entry shows the most common genes and DNA. The sample records hundreds of thousands of distinct CDR3 sequences, approximately 53% of which are singletons. The top ten clonotypes cover 20% to 30% of the sample. The source material was blood. The receptors were gathered from a middle-aged man in good health.

This chain joins TRBV12-5 and TRBJ2-4; weak D call: TRBD2 (6 bases). CDR1 LGHNT and CDR2 FRNRAP come from the germline V gene. The CDR3 has 13 amino acids. Trimming shortened V by 4 bases and J by 13 bases, and 17 bases separated the two germline ends. CDR3 coding DNA: TGTGCTAGTGGTTCCCTAATGGAGAGCGGGCAGTACTTC. Amino acids: CASGSLMESGQYF.

V gene TRBV29-1 combines with J gene TRBJ2-1; D remains ambiguous. The germline V gene has CDR1 SQVTM and CDR2 ANQGSEA. There are 11 residues in the CDR3. The V end was cut by 7 bases, the J end by 10 bases, with 14 bases between. CDR3 bases: TGCAGCGCCGGAGCGACTGCCGAGCAGTTCTTC. It translates to CSAGATAEQFF.

About this clonotype: A read error is possible here, since a much larger clone lies one base away. The genes are TRBV6-4 and TRBJ2-7, with D possibly matching TRBD2 (7 bases). CDR3 length: 14 amino acids. In germline, CDR1 is MRHNA, CDR2 SNTAGT. V dropped 2 bases and J dropped 7 bases, with 15 bases sitting between them. DNA for the CDR3: TGTGCCAGCAGTGACGCGGGGGCATCGGATGAGCAGTACTTC. Translating it yields CASSDAGASDEQYF.

This chain joins TRBV6-5 and TRBJ2-7; D might be TRBD1 (6 bases). The CDR3 has 13 residues. Germline V gives CDR1 MNHEY, CDR2 SVGAGI. Trimming stripped 6 bases from V and 4 bases from J, with 13 bases between. CDR3 nucleotides: TGTGCCAGCAGACAAAGACAGGAGTACGAGCAGTACTTC. Its protein is CASRQRQEYEQYF.

The V call is TRBV27, the J call TRBJ2-3; possible D gene TRBD2, 6 bases. CDR3 length: 15 amino acids. Germline V CDR1 and CDR2: MNHEY, SMNVEV (reference sequence). Trimming stripped 2 bases from V and 6 bases from J, with 15 bases between. The CDR3 DNA is TGTGCCAGCAGTTTAGGGCAGGAGGGTTTGGATACGCAGTATTTT. As protein: CASSLGQEGLDTQYF.

This clonotype was recorded only once. The CDR3 region has the DNA TGTGCCACCAGAGGTACAGGGGTAGGCGAGCAGTACTTC. It encodes CATRGTGVGEQYF. The V and J genes are TRBV24-1 and TRBJ2-7; 7 bases map to TRBD1. The CDR3 consists of 13 residues. J gave up 6 bases and V 7 bases, and 8 bases lay outside the gene matches. The V gene's germline CDR1 is KGHDR and CDR2 SFDVKD.

The chain combines TRBV25-1 with TRBJ2-3, with 7 bases identical to TRBD2. Germline CDR1 and CDR2: MGHDK and SYGVNS. V lost 3 bases, J lost 6 bases, and 12 bases stayed unmatched. The CDR3 length is 16 residues. In nucleotides, the CDR3 is TGTGCCAGCAGTGAGCCCGGAGGGACTATCGGTGATACGCAGTATTTT. Translation gives CASSEPGGTIGDTQYF.

This clonotype was counted only a few times. The chain carries TRBV10-3 and TRBJ2-7; TRBD1 aligns across 7 bases. From germline, CDR1 is ENHRY and CDR2 SYGVKD. After removal of 10 bases from V and 3 bases from J, the junction contained 12 bases not matched to a gene. This CDR3 has 14 residues. CDR3: CATQLTGDSYEQYF. CDR3 DNA: TGTGCCACCCAACTAACAGGGGACAGCTACGAGCAGTACTTC.

This clonotype was seen more than once but under ten times. J is TRBJ2-3 and V is TRBV7-9, with TRBD1 matching 8 bases. From germline, CDR1 is SEHNR and CDR2 FQNEAQ (reference sequence). This CDR3 comprises 18 residues. Trimming removed 1 base from V and 5 bases from J; junction bases left unmatched: 14. The CDR3 loop is CASSLGVGRQGAEDTQYF. CDR3 nucleotide sequence: TGTGCCAGCAGCTTAGGCGTGGGTCGGCAGGGGGCAGAAGATACGCAGTATTTT.

The V gene is TRBV20-1, the J gene TRBJ2-3; the match to TRBD1 covers 7 bases. The junction had 5 bases not matched to a gene; V was cut back by 5 bases and J by 0 bases. The CDR3 contains 14 residues. Germline V CDR1 and CDR2: DFQATT, SNEGSKA (reference sequence). The CDR3 DNA sequence: TGCAGTGCTTTATACAGGGGAAGCACAGATACGCAGTATTTT. As protein: CSALYRGSTDTQYF.

This clonotype was observed a few times. V usage is TRBV7-2 and J usage is TRBJ1-4; 7 bases are a match to TRBD1. CDR3 length equals 15 residues. The J segment lost 4 bases and the V segment lost 5 bases, leaving 7 bases of the junction unmatched. Germline CDR1 is SGHTA and CDR2 is FQGNSA. Here the CDR3 reads CASSTYRGSNEKLFF. The CDR3 nucleotides read TGTGCCAGCAGCACCTACAGGGGAAGTAATGAAAAACTGTTTTTT.

This clonotype was seen only a few times. V usage is TRBV11-1 and J usage is TRBJ2-4; D gene uncertain. The J call may not be correct, given that the DNA end is closer to TRBJ2-5. The germline gives CDR1 SGHAT, CDR2 FQDESV (reference sequence). CDR3 length: 12 amino acids. Written as DNA, the CDR3 is TGTGCCAGCAGCTCCCAAACAGAGACCCAGTACTTC. Translated: CASSSQTETQYF.

V is TRBV29-1 and J is TRBJ2-1; TRBD2 aligns across 13 bases. This CDR3 contains 17 residues. Unmatched junction bases numbered 14, after V lost 7 bases and J lost 5 bases. Germline V CDR1 and CDR2: SQVTM, ANQGSEA. The CDR3 DNA follows: TGCAGCGCCCCTAATCCGCGGACTAGCGGGGGAAACAATGAGCAGTTCTTC. It specifies CSAPNPRTSGGNNEQFF.

The CDR3 reads CASGASGTQNTQYF. In nucleotides, the CDR3 is TGCGCCAGCGGCGCCTCCGGGACACAAAATACGCAGTATTTT. This rearrangement joins TRBV4-3 to TRBJ2-3; tentatively, D is TRBD1 (6 bases). Germline CDR1 is LGHNA and CDR2 is YSLEER. This CDR3 has 14 amino acids. Trimming left V 8 bases short and J 7 bases short, with 19 bases between.

This chain uses TRBV25-1 with TRBJ2-1; 10 nucleotides match TRBD2. This CDR3 region has 14 residues. Germline V lookup: CDR1 MGHDK, CDR2 SYGVNS. The ends lost 11 bases at V and 8 bases at J; junction bases unmatched: 12. CDR3: CAGGWTSGSYEQFF. The DNA for the CDR3 is TGTGCCGGCGGGTGGACTAGCGGTTCCTATGAGCAGTTCTTC.

V is TRBV20-1 and J is TRBJ2-1; perhaps TRBD2 as D (6 bases). V was trimmed by 6 bases and J by 7 bases, leaving 19 bases between them. CDR1 DFQATT and CDR2 SNEGSKA come from the germline V gene (reference sequence). The CDR3 spans 14 residues. CDR3: CSAGGEQIKNEQFF. The CDR3 DNA reads TGCAGTGCGGGGGGAGAGCAGATTAAGAATGAGCAGTTCTTC.

At least ten counts were recorded for this clonotype. The chain uses TRBV5-1 and TRBJ2-4; a weak D match, TRBD1 (6 bases). V lost 4 bases, J lost 0 bases, and 11 bases lay in between. The germline gives CDR1 SGHRS, CDR2 YFSETQ. The CDR3 totals 15 residues. In DNA, the CDR3 is TGCGCCAGCAGCCTTCAGGGGCTAGCCAAAAACATTCAGTACTTC. It encodes CASSLQGLAKNIQYF.

On this clonotype itself: Being one base from a much bigger clone, this may be a read error. The gene calls are TRBV28 and TRBJ2-7; D remains ambiguous. V was cut by 1 base and J by 7 bases, with 5 bases left in between. This CDR3 region has 11 residues. CDR1 and CDR2 from the germline V gene are MDHEN and SYDVKM. CDR3 DNA sequence: TGTGCCAGCAGTTTATACGGGGAGCAGTACTTC. This codes for CASSLYGEQYF.

The chain employs TRBV6-1 and TRBJ1-2, with 10 bases fitting TRBD1. Trimming took 6 bases from V and 6 from J; bases not matched to a gene: 7. The germline CDR1 and CDR2 sequences are MNHNS and SASEGT. The CDR3 runs to 14 residues. The chain's CDR3 is CASRGDRGQDGYTF. The CDR3 nucleotides read TGTGCCAGCAGAGGAGACAGGGGGCAAGATGGCTACACCTTC.

J is TRBJ2-7 and V is TRBV13; D might be TRBD1 (6 bases). Trimming took off 3 bases at V and 6 bases at J, with 18 bases between the two ends. The CDR3 totals 15 residues. Germline lookup yields CDR1 PRHDT and CDR2 FYEKMQ (reference sequence). The CDR3 nucleotides read TGTGCCAGCAGCTTTGGTTCAGGGGTTGGTGGCGAGCAGTACTTC. Encoded protein: CASSFGSGVGGEQYF.

The gene calls are TRBV7-6 and TRBJ2-1, with D unresolved. CDR1 SGHVS and CDR2 FNYEAQ come from the germline V gene. The CDR3 contains 13 residues. Trimming removed 5 bases at V and 8 bases at J, with 13 bases between. CDR3 sequence reads: CASSGLLGDEQFF. The CDR3 coding sequence is TGTGCCAGCAGCGGGCTACTTGGAGATGAGCAGTTCTTC. The full variable domain, in which reference TRBV7-6 and TRBJ2-1 provide the parts outside the CDR3, is GAGVSQSPRYKVTKRGQDVALRCDPISGHVSLYWYRQALGQGPEFLTYFNYEAQQDKSGLPNDRFSAERPEGSISTLTIQRTEQRDSAMYRCASSGLLGDEQFFGPGTRLTVL.

The chain combines TRBV20-1 with TRBJ1-6; D remains unclear. V lost 3 bases and J 0 bases, leaving 12 bases between the germline ends. Germline assignment: CDR1 DFQATT and CDR2 SNEGSKA (reference sequence). This CDR3 region has 16 residues. The CDR3 DNA is TGCAGTGCTAGTGGAGGCGGACCCTCCTATAATTCACCCCTCCACTTT. The encoded protein is CSASGGGPSYNSPLHF.

The CDR3 protein is CASSLARGVGGNTEAFF. CDR3 sequence (DNA): TGTGCCAGCAGCTTAGCGCGGGGGGTCGGAGGGAACACTGAAGCTTTCTTT. The chain employs TRBV7-9 and TRBJ1-1, with TRBD1 as a possible D gene (5 bases). The V end was cut by 0 bases, the J end by 1 base, with 15 bases between. In germline, CDR1 is SEHNR, CDR2 FQNEAQ (reference sequence). This CDR3 has 17 residues. Drawing the rest from reference TRBV7-9 and TRBJ1-1, the complete variable domain is DTGVSQNPRHKITKRGQNVTFRCDPISEHNRLYWYRQTLGQGPEFLTYFQNEAQLEKSRLLSDRFSAERPKGSFSTLEIQRTEQGDSAMYLCASSLARGVGGNTEAFFGQGTRLTVV.

This rearrangement joins TRBV9 to TRBJ2-5, with a tentative D call TRBD1 (5 bases). The V end lost 0 bases, the J end lost 11 bases, and 20 bases lay between the germline ends. The germline V gene encodes CDR1 SGDLS and CDR2 YYNGEE. This CDR3 has 15 amino acids. The CDR3 DNA reads TGTGCCAGCAGCGTAGAGCCTCTTTGGGGCGATGAGCAGTACTTC. It specifies CASSVEPLWGDEQYF.

The rearrangement joins TRBV25-1 to TRBJ1-5, with D uncertain. V dropped 2 bases and J dropped 3 bases, with 11 bases sitting between them. The CDR3 sequence is 15 residues long. Germline lookup yields CDR1 MGHDK and CDR2 SYGVNS. CDR3 in amino acids: CASSEGRVFNQPQHF. CDR3 bases: TGTGCCAGCAGTGAAGGAAGGGTGTTCAATCAGCCCCAGCATTTT.

The rearrangement uses TRBV12-3 or TRBV12-4 and TRBJ2-5; 8 nucleotides align to TRBD1. The CDR3 consists of 14 residues. With V trimmed by 2 bases and J by 11 bases, 10 bases remained unmatched. This CDR3 reads CASSLLDRVNEQYF. Here the CDR3 DNA reads TGTGCCAGCAGTTTATTGGACAGGGTGAATGAGCAGTACTTC.

The gene calls are TRBV7-2 and TRBJ1-4; no clear D. This CDR3 has 20 residues. The germline V gene has CDR1 SGHTA and CDR2 FQGNSA. With 1 base removed from V and 0 bases from J, the gap between germline ends came to 21 bases. CDR3 residues: CASSLVLATPRWATNEKLFF. The CDR3 DNA sequence: TGTGCCAGCAGCTTAGTCCTAGCGACTCCTCGGTGGGCAACTAATGAAAAACTGTTTTTT. The full variable domain, completed using reference TRBV7-2 and TRBJ1-4, is GAGVSQSPSNKVTEKGKDVELRCDPISGHTALYWYRQSLGQGLEFLIYFQGNSAPDKSGLPSDRFSAERTGGSVSTLTIQRTQQEDSAVYLCASSLVLATPRWATNEKLFFGSGTQLSVL.

V is TRBV28 and J is TRBJ2-1; 8 nucleotides line up with TRBD2. The V and J ends lost 1 base and 15 bases, in that order; junction bases with no gene match: 17. The CDR3 runs 16 residues. Germline-derived CDR1 and CDR2 are MDHEN and SYDVKM. The CDR3 sequence is CASSLSLNGLAYQRFF. In DNA, the CDR3 is TGTGCCAGCAGTTTATCTCTAAATGGACTAGCTTACCAGCGGTTCTTC.